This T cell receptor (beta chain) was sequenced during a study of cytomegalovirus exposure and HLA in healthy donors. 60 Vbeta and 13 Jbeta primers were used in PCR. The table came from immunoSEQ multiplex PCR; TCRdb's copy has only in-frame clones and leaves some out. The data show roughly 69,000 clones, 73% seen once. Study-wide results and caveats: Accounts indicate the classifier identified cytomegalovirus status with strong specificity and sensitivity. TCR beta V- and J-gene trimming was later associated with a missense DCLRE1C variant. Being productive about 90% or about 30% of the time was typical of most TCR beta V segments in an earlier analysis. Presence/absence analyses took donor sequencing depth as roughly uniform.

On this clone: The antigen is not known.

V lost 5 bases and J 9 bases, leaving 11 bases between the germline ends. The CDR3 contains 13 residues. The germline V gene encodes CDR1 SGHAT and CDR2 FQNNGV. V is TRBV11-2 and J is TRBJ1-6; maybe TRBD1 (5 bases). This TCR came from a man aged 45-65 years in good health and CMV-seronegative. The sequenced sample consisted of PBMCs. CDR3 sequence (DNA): TGTGCCAGCAGCCCGTCCGGGGGTTCACCCCTCCACTTT. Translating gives CASSPSGGSPLHF.